This T cell receptor (beta chain) is from a study of T cells in localized non-small cell lung cancer. Regarding the study as a whole: When the top 100 tumor clones were examined, a median about 60 of them also appeared in the adjacent lung, which was paired and uninvolved. Sequencing, confined to only one tumor region, leaves heterogeneity possible. Peak T cell clonality was found in uninvolved adjacent lung, exceeding tumor.

The CDR3 has 15 residues. The junction had 8 bases not matched to a gene; V was cut back by 4 bases and J by 2 bases. Germline-derived CDR1 and CDR2 are SGHNT and YYREEE (reference sequence). The sample holds one count of this clone. The antigen is undetermined. Method: immunoSEQ multiplex PCR; TCRdb's copy keeps in-frame clones and lacks some. The profile shows tens of thousands of clones, roughly 89% of them singletons. Sequencing was performed on peripheral blood, taken before any cancer treatment. V gene TRBV5-4 combines with J gene TRBJ1-2; TRBD1 matches 7 bases. This TCR came from a male donor older than 55 with stage III squamous cell lung carcinoma. CDR3: CASSPDLDRNYGYTF. CDR3 sequence (DNA): TGTGCCAGCAGCCCGGATTTGGACAGGAACTATGGCTACACCTTC.